A single sample gave rise to the 2 T cell receptor beta chains below, sequenced in a study of stem cell transplantation in POMP-related autoinflammatory disease. TCRdb's table, derived via immunoSEQ multiplex PCR, lists solely in-frame clones and lacks some. The sample lists 9,900 or so clones, roughly 80% occurring once. The sequencing here drew on CD4+ T cells from PBMCs, taken after stem cell transplantation. These receptors all stem from a human patient with POMP-related autoinflammation and immune dysregulation (PRAID). A subset of T cells may come from the graft donor.

V usage is TRBV5-4 and J usage is TRBJ2-5, with 13 bases fitting TRBD2. The CDR3 is 15 residues long. Trimming at V came to 6 bases and at J to 5 bases, leaving 7 bases not matched to a gene. Germline V CDR1 and CDR2: SGHNT, YYREEE (reference sequence). CDR3 loop: CASNNGLAGVETQYF. The DNA of the CDR3 is TGTGCCAGCAACAACGGACTAGCGGGAGTTGAGACCCAGTACTTC.

The genes are TRBV11-3 and TRBJ1-1, with D possibly TRBD1 on 5 matching bases. From germline, CDR1 is SGHNT and CDR2 YENEEA. V shed 5 bases and J shed 5 bases, with 24 bases lying between them. The CDR3 is 17 residues long. The CDR3 reads CASSRSTVGAGGTEAFF. CDR3 sequence (DNA): TGTGCCAGCAGCCGGAGTACAGTAGGGGCGGGTGGTACTGAAGCTTTCTTT.